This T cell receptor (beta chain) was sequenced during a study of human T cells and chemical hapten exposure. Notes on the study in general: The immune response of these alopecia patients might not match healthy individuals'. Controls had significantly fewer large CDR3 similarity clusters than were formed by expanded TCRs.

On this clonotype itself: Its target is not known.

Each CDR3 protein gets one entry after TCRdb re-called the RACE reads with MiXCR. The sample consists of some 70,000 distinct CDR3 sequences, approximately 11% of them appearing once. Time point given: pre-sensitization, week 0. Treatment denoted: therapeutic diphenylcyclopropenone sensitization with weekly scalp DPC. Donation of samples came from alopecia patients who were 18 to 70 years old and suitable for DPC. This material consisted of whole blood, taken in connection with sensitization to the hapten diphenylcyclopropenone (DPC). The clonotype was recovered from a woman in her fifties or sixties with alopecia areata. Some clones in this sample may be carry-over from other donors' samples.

CDR3 DNA: TGTGCCAGCAGCGACTCGAGGGCCTCCTACGAGCAGTACTTC. Protein product: CASSDSRASYEQYF. The V gene is TRBV2, the J gene TRBJ2-7; TRBD2 might be the D (5 bases). The CDR3 has 14 amino acids. V was clipped by 6 bases and J by 0 bases, with 12 bases between them. Per the germline V gene, CDR1 is SNHLY and CDR2 is FYNNEI.